Listed below are T cell receptor beta chains from one sample, sequenced in a study of T cells in Graves' hyperthyroidism and ophthalmopathy. TCRdb independently ran MiXCR on the multiplex PCR reads; one entry per CDR3 protein. The table records roughly 330,000 distinct CDR3 sequences, roughly 15% of them present only once. Sequencing was carried out using blood. The receptors come from a man under 40 with Graves' hyperthyroidism. CDR3s include the opening cysteine and the closing phenylalanine or tryptophan. The order of the fields is V gene, CDR3 length, clone size, D gene, J gene, CDR3 DNA, CDR3 protein. A D gene is named only where the DNA matches it firmly. For some rows the clone size is stated as once, few or many, or as a class when expanded; others skip it.

V: TRBV7-8; length: 17; size: -; D: TRBD1; J: TRBJ1-1; DNA: TGTGCCAGCAGCTACGGGACAGGGACTTCAGTGAACACTGAAGCTTTCTTT; CDR3: CASSYGTGTSVNTEAFF
V: TRBV12-3/TRBV12-4; length: 16; size: many; D: TRBD1; J: TRBJ2-5; DNA: TGTGCCAGCAGTTATTCTTCGGGACAGGGGGGAGAGACCCAGTACTTC; CDR3: CASSYSSGQGGETQYF
V: TRBV7-8; length: 18; size: -; D: -; J: TRBJ2-3; DNA: TGTGCCAGCAGCTTAGAAAACGAGCAGGGTGTTCTCACAGATACGCAGTATTTT; CDR3: CASSLENEQGVLTDTQYF
V: TRBV5-1; length: 14; size: many; D: -; J: TRBJ2-7; DNA: TGCGCCAGCCGGACCGGGTCGGGCCCCTACGAGCAGTACTTC; CDR3: CASRTGSGPYEQYF
V: TRBV30; length: 13; size: many; D: -; J: TRBJ2-7; DNA: TGTGCCTGGGGCGGGACACAATCCTACGAGCAGTACTTC; CDR3: CAWGGTQSYEQYF
V: TRBV3-1; length: 15; size: once; D: TRBD2; J: TRBJ2-5; DNA: TGTGCCAGCAGCCAAGAACTAGCGGGAAAGGAGACCCAGTACTTC; CDR3: CASSQELAGKETQYF
V: TRBV2; length: 12; size: many; D: -; J: TRBJ1-2; DNA: TGTGCCAGCAGTGAGGTGAGAGCGGGCTACACCTTC; CDR3: CASSEVRAGYTF
V: TRBV20-1; length: 13; size: many; D: TRBD2; J: TRBJ2-1; DNA: TGCAGTGCCGTACTAGCGGGAGACAATGAGCAGTTCTTC; CDR3: CSAVLAGDNEQFF
V: TRBV25-1; length: 17; size: -; D: TRBD2; J: TRBJ2-5; DNA: TGTGCCAGCAGTGTAATGGGGCGCGGGAGAGGGCAAGAGACCCAGTACTTC; CDR3: CASSVMGRGRGQETQYF
V: TRBV20-1; length: 16; size: many; D: TRBD2; J: TRBJ2-1; DNA: TGCAGTGCTGGGGGGGGGGTAACCCCTTTTTACAATGAGCAGTTCTTC; CDR3: CSAGGGVTPFYNEQFF
V: TRBV20-1; length: 15; size: many; D: TRBD1; J: TRBJ2-5; DNA: TGCAGTGCTAGAGATTTGACAGGGGCTATGGAGACCCAGTACTTC; CDR3: CSARDLTGAMETQYF
V: TRBV7-2; length: 14; size: many; D: -; J: TRBJ2-3; DNA: TGTGCCAGCAGCTTCGCGCAAACTACAGATACGCAGTATTTT; CDR3: CASSFAQTTDTQYF
V: TRBV4-2; length: 16; size: -; D: TRBD2; J: TRBJ2-3; DNA: TGTGCCAGCAGCACCGGGATAGCGGGCTCAATTGATACGCAGTATTTT; CDR3: CASSTGIAGSIDTQYF
V: TRBV3-1; length: 15; size: many; D: -; J: TRBJ2-1; DNA: TGTGCCAGCAGCCAAAGGGTAAGCTCCTACAATGAGCAGTTCTTC; CDR3: CASSQRVSSYNEQFF
V: TRBV5-1; length: 15; size: many; D: -; J: TRBJ2-1; DNA: TGCGCCAGCAGCTCGGACGGACGCCCAGACAATGAGCAGTTCTTC; CDR3: CASSSDGRPDNEQFF
V: TRBV19; length: 15; size: few; D: -; J: TRBJ2-6; DNA: TGTGCCAGTAGTATCACGTACTCTGGGGCCAACGTCCTGACTTTC; CDR3: CASSITYSGANVLTF
V: TRBV5-1; length: 15; size: many; D: TRBD2; J: TRBJ2-3; DNA: TGCGCCAGCAGCTTGGTTGCGGGAGCACCAGATACGCAGTATTTT; CDR3: CASSLVAGAPDTQYF
V: TRBV3-1; length: 16; size: few; D: TRBD2; J: TRBJ2-2; DNA: TGTGCCAGCAGCCAAGTGGGAGGGAGGGCGACCGGGGAGCTGTTTTTT; CDR3: CASSQVGGRATGELFF
V: TRBV10-3; length: 14; size: -; D: TRBD1; J: TRBJ2-3; DNA: TGTGCCATCAGTGAGTCCTCCACAGGGGTTGGGCAGTATTTT; CDR3: CAISESSTGVGQYF
V: TRBV5-4; length: 15; size: -; D: -; J: TRBJ2-1; DNA: TGTGCCAGCGGGAAGACAGTCCCCGTGGACAATGAGCAGTTCTTC; CDR3: CASGKTVPVDNEQFF
V: TRBV2; length: 16; size: many; D: TRBD1; J: TRBJ2-3; DNA: TGTGCCAGCAGTCGCTCGACAGGGGGCGCGACAGATACGCAGTATTTT; CDR3: CASSRSTGGATDTQYF
V: TRBV7-9; length: 17; size: many; D: TRBD1; J: TRBJ2-3; DNA: TGTGCCAGCAGCCCCTGGTCGGACAGGGAGACCCCAGATACGCAGTATTTT; CDR3: CASSPWSDRETPDTQYF
V: TRBV30; length: 15; size: many; D: TRBD1; J: TRBJ1-2; DNA: TGTGCCTGGAGTGGAGGGGGCGGGTACGGCTATGGCTACACCTTC; CDR3: CAWSGGGGYGYGYTF
V: TRBV18; length: 16; size: many; D: TRBD1; J: TRBJ1-5; DNA: TGTGCCAGCTCACCCTCGACAGGGGCCTTAAATCAGCCCCAGCATTTT; CDR3: CASSPSTGALNQPQHF
V: TRBV5-1; length: 14; size: -; D: -; J: TRBJ2-3; DNA: TGCGCCAGCAGCTACGGAGAGGTGGCAGATACGCAGTATTTT; CDR3: CASSYGEVADTQYF
V: TRBV28; length: 14; size: many; D: -; J: TRBJ2-7; DNA: TGTGCCACCGTGACGGGCGGAAATTCCTACGAGCAGTACTTC; CDR3: CATVTGGNSYEQYF
V: TRBV28; length: 15; size: many; D: -; J: TRBJ2-3; DNA: TGTGCCAGCAGTTTACTGGGATTGGTCACAGATACGCAGTATTTT; CDR3: CASSLLGLVTDTQYF
V: TRBV5-1; length: 13; size: many; D: -; J: TRBJ2-3; DNA: TGTGCCAGCAGCTTAGACTCCACAGATACGCAGTATTTT; CDR3: CASSLDSTDTQYF
V: TRBV30; length: 14; size: -; D: TRBD1; J: TRBJ2-3; DNA: TGTGCCTCCGGGACAGGGGGAAGCACAGATACGCAGTATTTT; CDR3: CASGTGGSTDTQYF
V: TRBV3-1; length: 14; size: many; D: -; J: TRBJ1-3; DNA: TGTGCCAGCTCGGGAAGCGACTCTGGAAACACCATATATTTT; CDR3: CASSGSDSGNTIYF
V: TRBV20-1; length: 15; size: many; D: -; J: TRBJ1-4; DNA: TGCAGTGCCAAGGACATTTCTATCCTCGGGGAAAAACTGTTTTTT; CDR3: CSAKDISILGEKLFF
V: TRBV7-9; length: 14; size: -; D: TRBD1; J: TRBJ2-7; DNA: TGTGCCAGCAGCTTAGGGACAGGGGGCGAGGTGCAGTACTTC; CDR3: CASSLGTGGEVQYF
V: TRBV20-1; length: 13; size: -; D: TRBD1; J: TRBJ2-5; DNA: TGCAGTGCTAGACGACAGGGACGAGAGACCCAGTACTTC; CDR3: CSARRQGRETQYF
V: TRBV4-1; length: 17; size: many; D: TRBD1; J: TRBJ2-7; DNA: TGCGCCAGCAGCCAGGGGAACCCGGGACAGGGGCGGTACGAGCAGTACTTC; CDR3: CASSQGNPGQGRYEQYF
V: TRBV12-3/TRBV12-4; length: 16; size: -; D: TRBD1; J: TRBJ1-6; DNA: TGTGCCAGCAGACCGGACAGGGAGAACGATAATTCACCCCTCCACTTT; CDR3: CASRPDRENDNSPLHF
V: TRBV29-1; length: 15; size: few; D: TRBD1; J: TRBJ2-2; DNA: TGCAGCGTTCTCGGACAGGGGTCAAATACCGGGGAGCTGTTTTTT; CDR3: CSVLGQGSNTGELFF
V: TRBV12-3/TRBV12-4; length: 13; size: many; D: -; J: TRBJ2-3; DNA: TGTGCCAGCAGCCCCGGGGAGGTAAATACGCAGTATTTT; CDR3: CASSPGEVNTQYF